This TCR beta chain was sequenced for a study of response to subunit inactivated influenza vaccine. General observations from the study: Each seasonal influenza vaccination, the authors suggested, recruits few new T cells.

This clonotype was observed a handful of times. The antigen remains unidentified. Germline CDR1 is DFQATT and CDR2 is SNEGSKA (reference sequence). V dropped 3 bases and J dropped 0 bases, with 12 bases sitting between them. This CDR3 spans 16 amino acids. Using its own MiXCR run on the RT-PCR reads, TCRdb lists one record per CDR3 protein. The data contain about 800,000 distinct CDR3 sequences, approximately 21% of them singletons. V usage is TRBV20-1 and J usage is TRBJ1-6; no clear D gene. Sequences were derived from PBMCs from blood, sampled roughly 5 days after vaccination. This sequence was found in a man aged 50 or older who received an inactivated influenza vaccine. CDR3 bases: TGCAGTGCTAGGGGTTTCCCAGGCTCCTATAATTCACCCCTCCACTTT. Amino acids: CSARGFPGSYNSPLHF.